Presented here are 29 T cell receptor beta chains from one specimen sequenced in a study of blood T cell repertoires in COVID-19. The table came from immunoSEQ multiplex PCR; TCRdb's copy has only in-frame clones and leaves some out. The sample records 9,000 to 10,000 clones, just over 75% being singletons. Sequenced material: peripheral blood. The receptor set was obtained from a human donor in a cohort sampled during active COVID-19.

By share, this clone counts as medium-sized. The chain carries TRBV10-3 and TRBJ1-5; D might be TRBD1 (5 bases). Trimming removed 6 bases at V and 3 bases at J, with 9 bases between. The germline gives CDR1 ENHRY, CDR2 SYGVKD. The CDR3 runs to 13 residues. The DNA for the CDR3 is TGTGCCATCAGCGACAGTATCAATCAGCCCCAGCATTTT. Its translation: CAISDSINQPQHF.

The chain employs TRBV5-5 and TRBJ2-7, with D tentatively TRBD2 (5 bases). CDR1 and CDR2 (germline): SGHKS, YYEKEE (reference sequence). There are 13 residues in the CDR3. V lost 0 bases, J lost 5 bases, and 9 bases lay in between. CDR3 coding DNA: TGTGCCAGCAGCTTGGTTCCGGGGAACGAGCAGTACTTC. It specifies CASSLVPGNEQYF.

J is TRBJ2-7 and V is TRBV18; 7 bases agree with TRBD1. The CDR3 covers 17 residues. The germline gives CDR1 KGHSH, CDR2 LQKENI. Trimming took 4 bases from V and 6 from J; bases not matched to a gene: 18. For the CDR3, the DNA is TGTGCCAGCTCACGCCCCCGGGTCGAGACAGGGTCCAGCGAGCAGTACTTC. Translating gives CASSRPRVETGSSEQYF. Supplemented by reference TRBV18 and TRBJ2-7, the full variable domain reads NAGVMQNPRHLVRRRGQEARLRCSPMKGHSHVYWYRQLPEEGLKFMVYLQKENIIDESGMPKERFSAEFPKEGPSILRIQQVVRGDSAAYFCASSRPRVETGSSEQYFGPGTRLTVT.

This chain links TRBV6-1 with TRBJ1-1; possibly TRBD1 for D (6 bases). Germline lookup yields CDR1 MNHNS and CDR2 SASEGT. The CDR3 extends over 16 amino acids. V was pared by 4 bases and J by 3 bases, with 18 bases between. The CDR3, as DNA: TGTGCCAGCAGTGCCTTGACGGGGGGCGGGTACACTGAAGCTTTCTTT. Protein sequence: CASSALTGGGYTEAFF.

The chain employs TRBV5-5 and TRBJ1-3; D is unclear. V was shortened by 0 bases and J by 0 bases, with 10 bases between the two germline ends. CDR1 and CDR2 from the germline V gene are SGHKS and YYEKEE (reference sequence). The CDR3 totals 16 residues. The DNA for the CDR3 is TGTGCCAGCAGCTTGGCCTTGCCTAGCTCTGGAAACACCATATATTTT. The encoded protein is CASSLALPSSGNTIYF.

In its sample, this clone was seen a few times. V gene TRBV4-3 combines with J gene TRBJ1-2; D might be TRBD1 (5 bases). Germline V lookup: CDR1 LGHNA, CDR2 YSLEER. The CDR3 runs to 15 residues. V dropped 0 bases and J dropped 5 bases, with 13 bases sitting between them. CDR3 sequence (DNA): TGCGCCAGCAGCCAAGATTACCCAGGGATGTATGGCTACACCTTC. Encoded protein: CASSQDYPGMYGYTF.

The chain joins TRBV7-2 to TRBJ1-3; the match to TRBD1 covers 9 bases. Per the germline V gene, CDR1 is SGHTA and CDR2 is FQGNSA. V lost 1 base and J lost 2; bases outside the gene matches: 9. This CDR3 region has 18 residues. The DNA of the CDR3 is TGTGCCAGCAGCTTAGTGGGGACAGGGTTCTCAGCTGGAAACACCATATATTTT. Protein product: CASSLVGTGFSAGNTIYF.

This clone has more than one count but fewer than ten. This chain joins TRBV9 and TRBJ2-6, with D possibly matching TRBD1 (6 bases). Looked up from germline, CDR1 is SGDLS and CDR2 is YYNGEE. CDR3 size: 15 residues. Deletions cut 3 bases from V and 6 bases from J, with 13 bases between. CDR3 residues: CASSAGQSSANVLTF. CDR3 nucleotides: TGTGCCAGCAGCGCAGGACAGTCTTCGGCCAACGTCCTGACTTTC.

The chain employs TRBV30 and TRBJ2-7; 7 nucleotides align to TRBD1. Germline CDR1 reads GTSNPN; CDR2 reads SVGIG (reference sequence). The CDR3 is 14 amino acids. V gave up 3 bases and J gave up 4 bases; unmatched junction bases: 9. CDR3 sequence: CAWSIAGGRYEQYF. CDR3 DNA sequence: TGTGCCTGGAGCATTGCAGGGGGAAGGTACGAGCAGTACTTC.

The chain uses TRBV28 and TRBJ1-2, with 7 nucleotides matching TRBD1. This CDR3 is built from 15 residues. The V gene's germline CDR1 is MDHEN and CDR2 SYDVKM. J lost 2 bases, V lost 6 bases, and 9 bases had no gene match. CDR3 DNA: TGTGCCAGCAGCCCCGACAGGGCAAGGAACTATGGCTACACCTTC. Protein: CASSPDRARNYGYTF.

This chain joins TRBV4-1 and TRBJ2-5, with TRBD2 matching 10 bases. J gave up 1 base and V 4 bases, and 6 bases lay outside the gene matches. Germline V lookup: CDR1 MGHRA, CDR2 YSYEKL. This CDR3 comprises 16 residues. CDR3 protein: CASSPRVAGGQETQYF. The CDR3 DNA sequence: TGCGCCAGCAGCCCCCGGGTAGCGGGGGGCCAAGAGACCCAGTACTTC.

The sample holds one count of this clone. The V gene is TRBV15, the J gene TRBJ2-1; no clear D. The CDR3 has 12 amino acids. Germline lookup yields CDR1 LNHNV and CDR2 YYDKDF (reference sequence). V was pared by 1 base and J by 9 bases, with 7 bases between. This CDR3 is CATSRVGSEQFF. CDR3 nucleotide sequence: TGTGCCACCAGCAGAGTTGGCAGTGAGCAGTTCTTC.

The CDR3 sequence is CASSYYYEQYF. The CDR3 nucleotides are TGTGCCAGCAGCTATTACTACGAGCAGTACTTC. The genes are TRBV3-1 (or the pseudogene TRBV3-2) and TRBJ2-7; no clear D. Between the trimmed V and J ends, which lost 5 bases and 3 bases, there was a span of 5 bases. The germline V gene encodes CDR1 LGHDT and CDR2 YNNKEL (reference sequence). CDR3 length: 11 amino acids.

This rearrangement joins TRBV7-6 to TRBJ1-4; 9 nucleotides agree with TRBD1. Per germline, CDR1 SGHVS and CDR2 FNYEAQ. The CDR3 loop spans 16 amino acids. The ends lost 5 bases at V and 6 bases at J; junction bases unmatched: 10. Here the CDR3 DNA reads TGTGCCAGCAGCAAACAAACAGGGGGCGCGGATGAAAAACTGTTTTTT. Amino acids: CASSKQTGGADEKLFF.

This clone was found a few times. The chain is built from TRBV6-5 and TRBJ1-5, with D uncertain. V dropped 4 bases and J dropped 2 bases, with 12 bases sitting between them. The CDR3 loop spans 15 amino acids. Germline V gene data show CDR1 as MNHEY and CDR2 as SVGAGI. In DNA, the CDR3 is TGTGCCAGCAGTTTTCGGTTTACGGGCAATCAGCCCCAGCATTTT. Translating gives CASSFRFTGNQPQHF.

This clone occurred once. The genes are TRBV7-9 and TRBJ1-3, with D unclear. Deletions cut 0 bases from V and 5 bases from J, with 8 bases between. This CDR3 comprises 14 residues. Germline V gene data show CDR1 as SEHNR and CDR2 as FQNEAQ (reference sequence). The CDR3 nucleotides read TGTGCCAGCAGCTTAGCGGGCTCCAGAAACACCATATATTTT. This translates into CASSLAGSRNTIYF.

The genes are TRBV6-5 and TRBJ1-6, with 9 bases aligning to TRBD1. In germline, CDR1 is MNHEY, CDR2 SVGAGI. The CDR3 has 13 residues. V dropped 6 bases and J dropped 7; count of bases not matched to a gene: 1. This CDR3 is CASRGQGNSPLHF. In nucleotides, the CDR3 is TGTGCCAGCAGGGGACAGGGCAATTCACCCCTCCACTTT.

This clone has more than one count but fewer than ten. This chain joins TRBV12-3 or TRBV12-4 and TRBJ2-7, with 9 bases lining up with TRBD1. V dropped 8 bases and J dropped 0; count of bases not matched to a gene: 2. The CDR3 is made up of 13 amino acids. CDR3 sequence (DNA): TGTGCCAGCCGGGACAGGGACTCCTACGAGCAGTACTTC. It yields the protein CASRDRDSYEQYF.

The DNA for the CDR3 is TGTGCCAGCAGTGAAGATTTGGCACTAGCGGGTATTAATGAGCAGTTCTTC. Its translation: CASSEDLALAGINEQFF. The V gene is TRBV6-1, the J gene TRBJ2-1; 9 nucleotides line up with TRBD2. Germline V gene sequence: CDR1 MNHNS, CDR2 SASEGT. This CDR3 has 17 residues. V was clipped by 1 base and J by 7 bases; unmatched bases: 11.

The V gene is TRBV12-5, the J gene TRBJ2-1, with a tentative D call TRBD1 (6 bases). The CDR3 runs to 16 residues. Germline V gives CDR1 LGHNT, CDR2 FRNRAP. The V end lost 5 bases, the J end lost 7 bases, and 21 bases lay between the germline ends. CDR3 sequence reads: CASGTLTGPNFNEQFF. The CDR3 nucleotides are TGTGCTAGTGGTACCCTGACAGGCCCCAATTTTAATGAGCAGTTCTTC.

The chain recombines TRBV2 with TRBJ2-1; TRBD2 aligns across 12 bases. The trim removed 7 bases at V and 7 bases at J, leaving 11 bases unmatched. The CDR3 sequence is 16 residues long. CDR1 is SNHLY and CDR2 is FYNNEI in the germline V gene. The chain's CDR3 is CASIFLAGGSGNEQFF. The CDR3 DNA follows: TGTGCCAGCATATTCCTAGCGGGGGGGTCAGGTAATGAGCAGTTCTTC.

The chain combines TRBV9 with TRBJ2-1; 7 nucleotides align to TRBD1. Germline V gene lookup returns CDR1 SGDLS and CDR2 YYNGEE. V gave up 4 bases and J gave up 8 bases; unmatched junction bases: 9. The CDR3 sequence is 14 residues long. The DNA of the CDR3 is TGTGCCAGCAGCCGGACAGGCCTAGGGGATGAGCAGTTCTTC. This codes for CASSRTGLGDEQFF.

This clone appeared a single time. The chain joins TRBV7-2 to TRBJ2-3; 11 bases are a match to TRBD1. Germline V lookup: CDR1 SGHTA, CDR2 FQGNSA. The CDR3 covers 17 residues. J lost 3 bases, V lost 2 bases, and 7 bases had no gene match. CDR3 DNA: TGTGCCAGCAGCTTAAGGGGACAGGGGGGTCCGACAGATACGCAGTATTTT. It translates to CASSLRGQGGPTDTQYF.

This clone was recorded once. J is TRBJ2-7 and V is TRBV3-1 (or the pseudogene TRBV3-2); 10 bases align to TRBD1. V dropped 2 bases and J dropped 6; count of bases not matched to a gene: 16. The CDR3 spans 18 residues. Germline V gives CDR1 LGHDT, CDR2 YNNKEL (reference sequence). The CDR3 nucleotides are TGTGCCAGCAGCCAAAAGACAGGGGGCGTAAATTATGAAGGCGAGCAGTACTTC. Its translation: CASSQKTGGVNYEGEQYF.

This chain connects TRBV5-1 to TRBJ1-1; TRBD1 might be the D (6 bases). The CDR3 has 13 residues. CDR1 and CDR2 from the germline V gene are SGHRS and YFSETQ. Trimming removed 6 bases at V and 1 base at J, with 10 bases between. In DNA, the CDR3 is TGCGCCAGCACCCCGGGACAGAACACTGAAGCTTTCTTT. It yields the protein CASTPGQNTEAFF.

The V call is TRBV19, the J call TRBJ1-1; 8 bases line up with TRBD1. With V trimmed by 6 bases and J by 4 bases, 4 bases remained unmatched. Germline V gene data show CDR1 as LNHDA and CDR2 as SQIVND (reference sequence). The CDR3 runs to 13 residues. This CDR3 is CASRATGATEAFF. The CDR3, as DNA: TGTGCCAGTAGGGCGACAGGGGCCACTGAAGCTTTCTTT.

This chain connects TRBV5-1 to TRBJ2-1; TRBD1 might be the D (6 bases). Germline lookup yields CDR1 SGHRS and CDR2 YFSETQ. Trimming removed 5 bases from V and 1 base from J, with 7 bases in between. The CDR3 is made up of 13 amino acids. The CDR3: CASSQGSYNEQFF. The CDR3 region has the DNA TGCGCCAGCAGTCAGGGGTCCTACAATGAGCAGTTCTTC.

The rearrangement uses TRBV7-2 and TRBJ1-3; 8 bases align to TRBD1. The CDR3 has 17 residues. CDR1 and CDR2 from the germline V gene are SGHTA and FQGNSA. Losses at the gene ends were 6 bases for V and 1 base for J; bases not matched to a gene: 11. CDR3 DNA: TGTGCCAGCAGTTTCGGACAGGGACCTAGATCTGGAAACACCATATATTTT. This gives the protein CASSFGQGPRSGNTIYF.

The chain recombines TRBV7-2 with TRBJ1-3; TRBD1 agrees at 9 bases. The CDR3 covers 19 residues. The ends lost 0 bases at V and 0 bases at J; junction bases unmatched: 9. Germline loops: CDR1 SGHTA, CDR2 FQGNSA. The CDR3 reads CASSLAPGGQGSSGNTIYF. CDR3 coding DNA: TGTGCCAGCAGCTTAGCGCCCGGTGGACAGGGGAGCTCTGGAAACACCATATATTTT.